The 16 T cell receptor beta chains listed next were all sequenced from one sample in a study of cytomegalovirus exposure and HLA in healthy donors. The PCR used 60 Vbeta and 13 Jbeta primers. The protocol was immunoSEQ multiplex PCR, while the TCRdb copy is restricted to in-frame clones and leaves out a portion. The data show approximately 92,000 clones, roughly 80% seen once. Sequencing was carried out using PBMCs. The source of these receptors is a girl aged 2 to 10 in good health and CMV-seropositive.

The sample holds one count of this clone. The genes are TRBV14 and TRBJ1-1; D may be TRBD1 (5 bases). The V end was cut by 3 bases, the J end by 1 base, with 6 bases between. Germline CDR1 and CDR2: SGHDN and FVKESK. CDR3 size: 13 residues. In DNA, the CDR3 is TGTGCCAGCAGCCAGACAGAGAACACTGAAGCTTTCTTT. It encodes CASSQTENTEAFF. The whole variable domain, filled in from reference TRBV14 and TRBJ1-1, reads EAGVTQFPSHSVIEKGQTVTLRCDPISGHDNLYWYRRVMGKEIKFLLHFVKESKQDESGMPNNRFLAERTGGTYSTLKVQPAELEDSGVYFCASSQTENTEAFFGQGTRLTVV.

V and J are TRBV6-6 and TRBJ2-7; TRBD2 matches at 7 bases. Germline CDR1 reads MNHNY; CDR2 reads SVGAGI (reference sequence). J gave up 2 bases and V 0 bases, and 7 bases lay outside the gene matches. The CDR3 is 16 amino acids. CDR3: CASSYSTSTSTYEQYF. The CDR3 nucleotides are TGTGCCAGCAGTTACTCGACTAGCACCTCCACCTACGAGCAGTACTTC.

The chain carries TRBV4-1 and TRBJ1-4; D not resolved. Per the germline V gene, CDR1 is MGHRA and CDR2 is YSYEKL. The CDR3 has 16 residues. The V and J ends lost 4 bases and 4 bases respectively, with 16 bases between them. The DNA of the CDR3 is TGCGCCAGCAGCCGAAACGACCGGGAGTATAATGAAAAACTGTTTTTT. Its translation is CASSRNDREYNEKLFF.

This clone was seen more than once but under ten times. The chain recombines TRBV29-1 with TRBJ1-1; D perhaps matches TRBD1 (5 bases). Trimming shortened V by 3 bases and J by 1 base, and 9 bases separated the two germline ends. Germline V gives CDR1 SQVTM, CDR2 ANQGSEA. The CDR3 runs 13 residues. DNA for the CDR3: TGCAGCGTTGAGGGGCAGCCGAACACTGAAGCTTTCTTT. Protein product: CSVEGQPNTEAFF.

J is TRBJ1-4 and V is TRBV28; D uncertain. The CDR3 contains 12 residues. Germline assignment: CDR1 MDHEN and CDR2 SYDVKM. Trimming shortened V by 4 bases and J by 10 bases, and 10 bases separated the two germline ends. The CDR3 here is CASSSLGGKLFF. The CDR3 region has the DNA TGTGCCAGCAGTTCATTGGGAGGAAAACTGTTTTTT.

The chain couples TRBV7-9 to TRBJ1-1, with D possibly TRBD1 on 5 matching bases. Germline CDR1 is SEHNR and CDR2 is FQNEAQ (reference sequence). The length of the CDR3 is 14 residues. Trimming removed 4 bases at V and 11 bases at J, with 20 bases between. CDR3 sequence: CASSSAWGSAGAFF. CDR3 nucleotides: TGTGCCAGCAGCTCCGCCTGGGGCTCCGCAGGGGCTTTCTTT.

The genes are TRBV20-1 and TRBJ2-3, with 7 bases that match TRBD2. Unmatched junction bases numbered 2, after V lost 6 bases and J lost 5 bases. This CDR3 spans 11 amino acids. Germline V gene data show CDR1 as DFQATT and CDR2 as SNEGSKA (reference sequence). CDR3 nucleotides: TGCAGTGCGGGAGGGTTAGATACGCAGTATTTT. Protein product: CSAGGLDTQYF.

This clone is a singleton in its sample. This chain links TRBV6-5 with TRBJ2-7; TRBD1 is a possible D gene (5 bases). This CDR3 comprises 16 residues. From germline, CDR1 is MNHEY and CDR2 SVGAGI. Trimming removed 0 bases from V and 0 bases from J, with 12 bases in between. CDR3 region: CASSYSKGWGSYEQYF. The DNA of the CDR3 is TGTGCCAGCAGTTACTCGAAGGGGTGGGGCTCCTACGAGCAGTACTTC.

The V gene is TRBV30, the J gene TRBJ2-7, with 9 bases aligning to TRBD1. There are 14 residues in the CDR3. The V and J ends lost 4 bases and 2 bases, in that order; junction bases with no gene match: 6. Germline V gene sequence: CDR1 GTSNPN, CDR2 SVGIG (reference sequence). CDR3 loop: CAWNPGQGTYEQYF. For the CDR3, the DNA is TGTGCCTGGAATCCGGGACAGGGAACCTACGAGCAGTACTTC.

The genes are TRBV30 and TRBJ1-5, with TRBD1 identical over 10 bases. Per the germline V gene, CDR1 is GTSNPN and CDR2 is SVGIG (reference sequence). Unmatched junction bases numbered 12, after V lost 5 bases and J lost 2 bases. The CDR3 consists of 17 residues. The CDR3: CAWGSPIGTGGNQPQHF. The DNA for the CDR3 is TGTGCCTGGGGGAGCCCTATCGGGACAGGGGGCAATCAGCCCCAGCATTTT.

This chain links TRBV27 with TRBJ2-7; D is unresolved. Germline CDR1 and CDR2: MNHEY and SMNVEV (reference sequence). V lost 5 bases to trimming and J lost 6 bases, with 11 bases between them. This CDR3 has 12 residues. The CDR3: CASSQNRAEQYF. In DNA, the CDR3 is TGTGCCAGCAGTCAAAATAGAGCCGAGCAGTACTTC.

This clone was seen a single time. The J gene is TRBJ2-1, the V gene TRBV6-5, with 8 positions matching TRBD2. J gave up 3 bases and V 4 bases, and 8 bases lay outside the gene matches. CDR3 length: 16 residues. From germline, CDR1 is MNHEY and CDR2 SVGAGI. The CDR3 coding sequence is TGTGCCAGCAGTTGTCACAAGCGGGAGCTCTACAATGAGCAGTTCTTC. Protein: CASSCHKRELYNEQFF.

The rearrangement joins TRBV6-5 to TRBJ1-1; D perhaps matches TRBD1 (6 bases). The germline V gene has CDR1 MNHEY and CDR2 SVGAGI. Trimming took 1 base from V and 3 from J, leaving 9 bases between them. The CDR3 spans 14 residues. CDR3 loop: CASSYYAGDTEAFF. The DNA for the CDR3 is TGTGCCAGCAGTTACTATGCAGGGGACACTGAAGCTTTCTTT.

The genes are TRBV5-6 and TRBJ1-1; D call uncertain. The CDR3 loop spans 14 amino acids. With 1 base removed from V and 2 bases from J, the gap between germline ends came to 9 bases. Per germline, CDR1 SGHDT and CDR2 YYEEEE. DNA of the CDR3: TGTGCCAGCAGCTTGATCGATGGCAACACTGAAGCTTTCTTT. Its translation: CASSLIDGNTEAFF.

The genes are TRBV6-4 and TRBJ2-1; no clear D gene. Between the trimmed V and J ends, which lost 7 bases and 0 bases, there was a span of 10 bases. CDR1 MRHNA and CDR2 SNTAGT come from the germline V gene. The CDR3 consists of 14 residues. This chain's CDR3 is CASKAASSYNEQFF. The CDR3 DNA follows: TGTGCCAGCAAGGCAGCTAGCTCCTACAATGAGCAGTTCTTC.

This CDR3 is CASSVTTASSYNEQFF. DNA for the CDR3: TGTGCCAGCAGCGTGACGACAGCGAGCTCCTACAATGAGCAGTTCTTC. The genes are TRBV9 and TRBJ2-1, with TRBD1 as a possible D gene (5 bases). CDR3 size: 16 residues. Trimming removed 2 bases from V and 0 bases from J, with 12 bases in between. CDR1 and CDR2 from the germline V gene are SGDLS and YYNGEE.